Listed below are T cell receptor beta chains from one sample, sequenced in a study of shared clonotypes between healthy human individuals. TCRdb's table, derived via immunoSEQ multiplex PCR, lists solely in-frame clones and lacks some. The table shows about 2.1 million clones, with 85% to 95% occurring only once. The sequenced material came from naive CD8+ T cells from PBMCs. All receptors derive from a man younger than 35 in good health. Some clones in this sample may be carry-over from other donors' samples. CDR3s include the opening cysteine and the closing phenylalanine or tryptophan. Each record gives: D gene, V gene, clone size, J gene, CDR3 protein, CDR3 DNA. The D gene is left open where the match is weak. Expanded clones get a size class; other rows say once, few or many, or leave the size out.

D gene: TRBD1
V gene: TRBV2
clone size: -
J gene: TRBJ1-6
CDR3 protein: CAGSGQSSYNSPLHF
CDR3 DNA: TGTGCCGGCTCGGGACAGAGCTCCTATAATTCACCCCTCCACTTT

D gene: -
V gene: TRBV27
clone size: -
J gene: TRBJ2-7
CDR3 protein: CASSQGRHGGYEQYF
CDR3 DNA: TGTGCCAGCTCCCAGGGGAGGCATGGGGGATACGAGCAGTACTTC

D gene: -
V gene: TRBV7-2
clone size: -
J gene: TRBJ2-2
CDR3 protein: CASSFPTANSNTGELFF
CDR3 DNA: TGTGCCAGCAGCTTCCCCACAGCTAATTCGAACACCGGGGAGCTGTTTTTT

D gene: TRBD1
V gene: TRBV28
clone size: -
J gene: TRBJ1-4
CDR3 protein: CASSTGQGAANEKLFF
CDR3 DNA: TGTGCCAGCAGCACGGGACAGGGGGCGGCTAATGAAAAACTGTTTTTT

D gene: TRBD1
V gene: TRBV9
clone size: -
J gene: TRBJ1-1
CDR3 protein: CASSGGQGVRAFF
CDR3 DNA: TGTGCCAGCAGCGGAGGACAGGGCGTGCGGGCTTTCTTT

D gene: TRBD2
V gene: TRBV15
clone size: once
J gene: TRBJ2-7
CDR3 protein: CATSAPGLVFYEQYF
CDR3 DNA: TGTGCCACCAGCGCACCGGGACTAGTCTTCTACGAGCAGTACTTC

D gene: TRBD1
V gene: TRBV27
clone size: -
J gene: TRBJ2-7
CDR3 protein: CASKTGVEQYF
CDR3 DNA: TGTGCCAGCAAGACAGGGGTTGAGCAGTACTTC

D gene: TRBD2
V gene: TRBV2
clone size: -
J gene: TRBJ2-1
CDR3 protein: CASRASGRAAGEQFF
CDR3 DNA: TGTGCCAGCAGGGCTAGCGGGAGGGCCGCAGGTGAGCAGTTCTTC

D gene: -
V gene: TRBV27
clone size: -
J gene: TRBJ1-1
CDR3 protein: CASSLSASLNTEAFF
CDR3 DNA: TGTGCCAGCAGTTTATCGGCCAGCCTGAACACTGAAGCTTTCTTT

D gene: TRBD2
V gene: TRBV27
clone size: -
J gene: TRBJ2-1
CDR3 protein: CASSASGSYNEQFF
CDR3 DNA: TGTGCCAGCAGTGCTAGCGGGAGTTACAATGAGCAGTTCTTC

D gene: TRBD1
V gene: TRBV27
clone size: -
J gene: TRBJ2-7
CDR3 protein: CASSLDFRGEQYF
CDR3 DNA: TGTGCCAGCAGTTTAGATTTCAGGGGGGAGCAGTACTTC

D gene: TRBD1
V gene: TRBV27
clone size: -
J gene: TRBJ2-7
CDR3 protein: CASSLWGTGYDEQYF
CDR3 DNA: TGTGCCAGCAGTTTATGGGGGACAGGGTACGACGAGCAGTACTTC

D gene: TRBD2
V gene: TRBV13
clone size: -
J gene: TRBJ2-3
CDR3 protein: CASGLRLAGLTDTQYF
CDR3 DNA: TGTGCCAGCGGTTTACGACTAGCGGGATTGACAGATACGCAGTATTTT

D gene: TRBD2
V gene: TRBV30
clone size: -
J gene: TRBJ2-1
CDR3 protein: CAWSVRLAGGHNEQFF
CDR3 DNA: TGTGCCTGGAGTGTACGCCTAGCGGGAGGACACAATGAGCAGTTCTTC

D gene: -
V gene: TRBV6-6
clone size: -
J gene: TRBJ1-4
CDR3 protein: CASLGGEGTNEKLFF
CDR3 DNA: TGTGCCAGCCTTGGCGGCGAGGGTACTAATGAAAAACTGTTTTTT

D gene: -
V gene: TRBV5-1
clone size: -
J gene: TRBJ2-1
CDR3 protein: CASSLVPSGQLYNEQFF
CDR3 DNA: TGCGCCAGCAGCTTGGTGCCGTCGGGGCAGCTCTACAATGAGCAGTTCTTC

D gene: -
V gene: TRBV7-3
clone size: once
J gene: TRBJ2-1
CDR3 protein: CASSSGVGAYNEQFF
CDR3 DNA: TGTGCCAGCAGCTCGGGCGTGGGAGCCTACAATGAGCAGTTCTTC

D gene: -
V gene: TRBV9
clone size: -
J gene: TRBJ2-7
CDR3 protein: CASSVDQGGEQYF
CDR3 DNA: TGTGCCAGCAGCGTAGACCAGGGGGGCGAGCAGTACTTC

D gene: TRBD2
V gene: TRBV7-9
clone size: -
J gene: TRBJ2-1
CDR3 protein: CASSSSGTKTYNEQFF
CDR3 DNA: TGTGCCAGCAGCAGCTCCGGGACTAAAACCTACAATGAGCAGTTCTTC

D gene: TRBD2
V gene: TRBV27
clone size: -
J gene: TRBJ2-7
CDR3 protein: CASSSVRREGLVEQYF
CDR3 DNA: TGTGCCAGCAGTTCAGTGCGGCGGGAGGGTTTGGTCGAGCAGTACTTC

D gene: -
V gene: TRBV7-9
clone size: -
J gene: TRBJ1-2
CDR3 protein: CASSFGDFYGYTF
CDR3 DNA: TGTGCCAGCAGCTTTGGAGATTTCTATGGCTACACCTTC

D gene: -
V gene: TRBV11-2
clone size: -
J gene: TRBJ2-1
CDR3 protein: CASSLSMSSYNEQFF
CDR3 DNA: TGTGCCAGCAGCCTTTCGATGTCTTCCTACAATGAGCAGTTCTTC

D gene: -
V gene: TRBV29-1
clone size: -
J gene: TRBJ2-7
CDR3 protein: CSVEGIGPHPTEQYF
CDR3 DNA: TGCAGCGTTGAAGGAATCGGACCTCATCCGACCGAGCAGTACTTC

D gene: TRBD2
V gene: TRBV27
clone size: -
J gene: TRBJ2-3
CDR3 protein: CASSRLALAGNTDTQYF
CDR3 DNA: TGTGCCAGTAGCCGCTTAGCACTAGCGGGTAACACAGATACGCAGTATTTT

D gene: -
V gene: TRBV29-1
clone size: -
J gene: TRBJ1-2
CDR3 protein: CSVQDDNYGYTF
CDR3 DNA: TGCAGCGTTCAGGATGACAACTATGGCTACACCTTC

D gene: -
V gene: TRBV30
clone size: -
J gene: TRBJ1-1
CDR3 protein: CAWSVLMNTEAFF
CDR3 DNA: TGTGCCTGGAGTGTACTAATGAACACTGAAGCTTTCTTT

D gene: -
V gene: TRBV4-1
clone size: -
J gene: TRBJ1-1
CDR3 protein: CASSQGVFPRATEAFF
CDR3 DNA: TGCGCCAGCAGCCAAGGAGTGTTCCCGCGGGCCACTGAAGCTTTCTTT

D gene: TRBD2
V gene: TRBV14
clone size: once
J gene: TRBJ2-7
CDR3 protein: CASSQVLAGVDEQYF
CDR3 DNA: TGTGCCAGCAGCCAAGTCCTAGCGGGAGTGGACGAGCAGTACTTC

D gene: -
V gene: TRBV7-9
clone size: -
J gene: TRBJ1-1
CDR3 protein: CASSLSGGLGTEAFF
CDR3 DNA: TGTGCCAGCAGCTTATCCGGGGGCTTAGGCACTGAAGCTTTCTTT

D gene: -
V gene: TRBV6-6
clone size: -
J gene: TRBJ1-5
CDR3 protein: CASSLGFPNQPQHF
CDR3 DNA: TGTGCCAGCAGCCTAGGGTTTCCCAATCAGCCCCAGCATTTT

D gene: -
V gene: TRBV6-1
clone size: -
J gene: TRBJ1-2
CDR3 protein: CASSEWGGFREGDYGYTF
CDR3 DNA: TGTGCCAGCAGTGAATGGGGTGGATTTAGGGAGGGTGACTATGGCTACACCTTC

D gene: -
V gene: TRBV6-5
clone size: -
J gene: TRBJ2-5
CDR3 protein: CASSYRTKGQETQYF
CDR3 DNA: TGTGCCAGCAGTTACCGGACGAAAGGACAAGAGACCCAGTACTTC

D gene: TRBD1
V gene: TRBV11-2
clone size: -
J gene: TRBJ2-5
CDR3 protein: CASSLARPRDRGPQETQYF
CDR3 DNA: TGTGCCAGCAGCTTAGCCCGACCACGGGACAGGGGTCCACAAGAGACCCAGTACTTC

D gene: TRBD1
V gene: TRBV19
clone size: -
J gene: TRBJ1-5
CDR3 protein: CASSIDQSTETGRGTGNQPQHF
CDR3 DNA: TGTGCCAGTAGTATAGATCAAAGTACCGAGACAGGGAGAGGTACTGGCAATCAGCCCCAGCATTTT

D gene: -
V gene: TRBV7-6
clone size: once
J gene: TRBJ2-1
CDR3 protein: CASSLKYPYSADEQFF
CDR3 DNA: TGTGCCAGCAGCTTGAAGTATCCCTATAGCGCGGATGAGCAGTTCTTC

D gene: -
V gene: TRBV6-5
clone size: -
J gene: TRBJ2-3
CDR3 protein: CASSSYRESSTDTQYF
CDR3 DNA: TGTGCCAGCAGTTCTTACAGGGAATCTAGCACAGATACGCAGTATTTT

D gene: -
V gene: TRBV5-6
clone size: once
J gene: TRBJ1-1
CDR3 protein: CASSLTGNTEAFF
CDR3 DNA: TGTGCCAGCAGCTTGACCGGGAACACTGAAGCTTTCTTT

D gene: -
V gene: TRBV6-4
clone size: -
J gene: TRBJ1-5
CDR3 protein: CARPVGLNQPQHF
CDR3 DNA: TGTGCCAGGCCGGTGGGGCTCAATCAGCCCCAGCATTTT

D gene: TRBD1
V gene: TRBV6-5
clone size: -
J gene: TRBJ1-2
CDR3 protein: CASRTDRANGYTF
CDR3 DNA: TGTGCCAGCAGGACGGACAGGGCTAATGGCTACACCTTC

D gene: -
V gene: TRBV6-1
clone size: once
J gene: TRBJ2-3
CDR3 protein: CASSVQADWGIADTQYF
CDR3 DNA: TGTGCCAGCAGTGTCCAGGCAGATTGGGGCATAGCAGATACGCAGTATTTT

D gene: -
V gene: TRBV27
clone size: -
J gene: TRBJ2-2
CDR3 protein: CASSFGRVTTGELFF
CDR3 DNA: TGTGCCAGCAGTTTTGGACGGGTGACCACCGGGGAGCTGTTTTTT

D gene: TRBD1
V gene: TRBV4-1
clone size: -
J gene: TRBJ2-1
CDR3 protein: CASSQDRGDRAQVEQFF
CDR3 DNA: TGCGCCAGCAGCCAAGATCGTGGGGACAGGGCCCAGGTGGAGCAGTTCTTC

D gene: TRBD2
V gene: TRBV7-9
clone size: -
J gene: TRBJ2-3
CDR3 protein: CASSFLGRAHVGDTQYF
CDR3 DNA: TGTGCCAGCAGCTTTCTCGGGAGGGCACATGTGGGAGATACGCAGTATTTT

D gene: -
V gene: TRBV27
clone size: -
J gene: TRBJ1-1
CDR3 protein: CASSLHGAAEAFF
CDR3 DNA: TGTGCCAGCAGTTTACACGGAGCGGCTGAAGCTTTCTTT

D gene: -
V gene: TRBV5-1
clone size: -
J gene: TRBJ1-2
CDR3 protein: CASSRSKNVDGGWGIEDGYTF
CDR3 DNA: TGCGCCAGCAGCCGAAGTAAGAACGTGGACGGAGGCTGGGGGATAGAAGATGGCTACACCTTC

D gene: -
V gene: TRBV19
clone size: -
J gene: TRBJ1-5
CDR3 protein: CASHFRGNSNQPQHF
CDR3 DNA: TGTGCCAGTCATTTTCGGGGAAATAGCAATCAGCCCCAGCATTTT

D gene: TRBD1
V gene: TRBV27
clone size: -
J gene: TRBJ2-7
CDR3 protein: CASSLQTRQGVDYEQYF
CDR3 DNA: TGTGCCAGCAGTCTCCAGACAAGACAGGGCGTCGATTACGAGCAGTACTTC

D gene: -
V gene: TRBV7-2
clone size: -
J gene: TRBJ2-5
CDR3 protein: CASSLHFGTSWETQYF
CDR3 DNA: TGTGCCAGCAGCCTACATTTTGGGACATCCTGGGAGACCCAGTACTTC

D gene: TRBD2
V gene: TRBV28
clone size: -
J gene: TRBJ2-1
CDR3 protein: CASSLGLAADGEQFF
CDR3 DNA: TGTGCCAGCAGTCTCGGACTAGCGGCTGACGGTGAGCAGTTCTTC

D gene: -
V gene: TRBV14
clone size: -
J gene: TRBJ2-2
CDR3 protein: CASSQEFRDRLGELFF
CDR3 DNA: TGTGCCAGCAGCCAAGAGTTCAGGGACCGCCTCGGGGAGCTGTTTTTT

D gene: TRBD1
V gene: TRBV11-2
clone size: -
J gene: TRBJ2-3
CDR3 protein: CASSIGQGGITDTQYF
CDR3 DNA: TGTGCCAGCAGCATCGGACAGGGAGGTATCACAGATACGCAGTATTTT

D gene: -
V gene: TRBV15
clone size: -
J gene: TRBJ2-2
CDR3 protein: CATSRRQSDGELFF
CDR3 DNA: TGTGCCACCAGCAGGAGACAGAGCGACGGGGAGCTGTTTTTT

D gene: -
V gene: TRBV9
clone size: -
J gene: TRBJ2-7
CDR3 protein: CASSVGGRNYEQYF
CDR3 DNA: TGTGCCAGCAGCGTAGGGGGGCGAAACTACGAGCAGTACTTC

D gene: -
V gene: TRBV27
clone size: -
J gene: TRBJ2-1
CDR3 protein: CASSFDAYNEQFF
CDR3 DNA: TGTGCCAGCAGTTTTGATGCTTACAATGAGCAGTTCTTC

D gene: -
V gene: TRBV7-9
clone size: -
J gene: TRBJ2-2
CDR3 protein: CASNDFNTGELFF
CDR3 DNA: TGTGCCAGCAATGACTTCAACACCGGGGAGCTGTTTTTT

D gene: -
V gene: TRBV9
clone size: -
J gene: TRBJ2-4
CDR3 protein: CASSADLGSAKWDIQYF
CDR3 DNA: TGTGCCAGCAGCGCAGACCTCGGGAGCGCTAAATGGGACATTCAGTACTTC

D gene: TRBD2
V gene: TRBV27
clone size: -
J gene: TRBJ2-3
CDR3 protein: CASSPLLGLATDTQYF
CDR3 DNA: TGTGCCAGCAGTCCCCTGCTGGGACTAGCCACAGATACGCAGTATTTT